The count of the clone carrying this T cell receptor beta chain is one. Per the original methods: Cell counts per sample came from amplifying reference gene primers. Method: immunoSEQ multiplex PCR; TCRdb's copy keeps in-frame clones and lacks some. That table furnishes V, J and clone size, whereas the DNA furnished D and trimming. The table includes almost 250,000 clones, roughly 86% detected once. This specimen comes from a study of blood T cell repertoires in COVID-19. This CDR3 spans 18 amino acids. CDR1 and CDR2 (germline): SGHVS, FQNEAQ. Trimming took 5 bases from V and 1 from J; bases not matched to a gene: 16.

Sequencing input: peripheral blood. The TCR originated in an elderly woman with COVID-19, enrolled during active disease. The rearrangement joins TRBV7-8 to TRBJ1-1; 7 bases line up with TRBD1. The CDR3 DNA reads TGTGCCAGCAGCCTCACCAGGGGGAACGTTTTTACGAACACTGAAGCTTTCTTT. Residues: CASSLTRGNVFTNTEAFF.